The clone carrying this T cell receptor beta chain came up many times. Antigen specificity is unknown. HTBI primers from iRepertoire and Arm-PCR of CDR3 regions yielded the TCR beta libraries. TCRdb re-called the multiplex PCR reads with MiXCR, one entry per CDR3 protein. The sample lists under 300,000 distinct CDR3 sequences, 20% to 25% occurring once. The data stem from a study of regulatory T cells in long-lasting Graves disease. The time point was: newly diagnosed GD, antithyroid drugs for less than 3 months. Isolated PBMC RNA provided the starting material for the TCR library. Study outcomes and limitations: Under persistent disease, TRBV28, TRBJ1-2 and TRBJ2-5 were used preferentially.

V lost 4 bases and J lost 6; bases outside the gene matches: 5. The CDR3 extends over 15 amino acids. The germline CDR1 and CDR2 sequences are SGHNT and YENEEA. This sequence joins TRBV11-3 and TRBJ2-1; 11 bases are a match to TRBD1. This sequence originates from a female donor with Graves disease. Sequenced material: peripheral blood mononuclear cells (PBMCs), taken at new diagnosis, from a patient treated with antithyroid drugs. CDR3 in amino acids: CASSSPGTGGNEQFF. The CDR3 DNA sequence: TGTGCCAGCAGCTCCCCCGGGACAGGGGGCAATGAGCAGTTCTTC. Using reference TRBV11-3 and TRBJ2-1 for the parts outside the CDR3, the full variable domain is EAGVVQSPRYKIIEKKQPVAFWCNPISGHNTLYWYLQNLGQGPELLIRYENEEAVDDSQLPKDRFSAERLKGVDSTLKIQPAELGDSAVYLCASSSPGTGGNEQFFGPGTRLTVL.